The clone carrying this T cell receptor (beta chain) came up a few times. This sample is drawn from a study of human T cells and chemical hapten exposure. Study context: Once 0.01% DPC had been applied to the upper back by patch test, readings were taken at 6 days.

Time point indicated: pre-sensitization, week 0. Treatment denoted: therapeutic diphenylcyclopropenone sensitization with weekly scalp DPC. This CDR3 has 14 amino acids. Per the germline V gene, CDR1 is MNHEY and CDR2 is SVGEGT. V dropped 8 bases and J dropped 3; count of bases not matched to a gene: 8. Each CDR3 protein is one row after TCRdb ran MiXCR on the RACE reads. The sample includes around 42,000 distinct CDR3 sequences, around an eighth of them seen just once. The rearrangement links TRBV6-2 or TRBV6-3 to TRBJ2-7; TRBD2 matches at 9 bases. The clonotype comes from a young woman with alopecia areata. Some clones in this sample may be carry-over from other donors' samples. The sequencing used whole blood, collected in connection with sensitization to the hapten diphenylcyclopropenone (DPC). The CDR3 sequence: CASSIAGVDYEQYF. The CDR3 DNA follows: TGTGCCAGCTCCATAGCGGGAGTGGACTACGAGCAGTACTTC.